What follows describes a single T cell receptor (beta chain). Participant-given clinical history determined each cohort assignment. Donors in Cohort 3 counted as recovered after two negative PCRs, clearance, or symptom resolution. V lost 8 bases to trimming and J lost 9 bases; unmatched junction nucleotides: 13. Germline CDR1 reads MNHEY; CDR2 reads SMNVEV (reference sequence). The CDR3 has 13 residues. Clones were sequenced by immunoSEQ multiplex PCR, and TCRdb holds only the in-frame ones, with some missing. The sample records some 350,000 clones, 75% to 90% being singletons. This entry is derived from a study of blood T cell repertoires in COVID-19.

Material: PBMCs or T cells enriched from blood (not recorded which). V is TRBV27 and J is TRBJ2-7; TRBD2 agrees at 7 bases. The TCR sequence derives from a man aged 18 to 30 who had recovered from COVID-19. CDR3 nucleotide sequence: TGTGCCAGCGGTCGGGACTACTCGAGCGGGCAGTACTTC. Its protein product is CASGRDYSSGQYF.